This TCR beta chain comes out of a study of T cell repertoires in cytomegalovirus infection. Each CDR3 protein gets one entry after TCRdb re-called the reads with MiXCR. The sample contains 350,000 to 400,000 distinct CDR3 sequences, about 34% of which appear only once. Regarding this clonotype: Its antigen is undetermined.

The V gene's germline CDR1 is GTSNPN and CDR2 SVGIG (reference sequence). The CDR3 spans 16 residues. V lost 0 bases to trimming and J lost 5 bases; unmatched junction nucleotides: 12. Study conclusions and caveats: The response measured ex vivo was dominated by TCR beta clonotypes (HLA-C-restricted and CMV-specific).

Sequencing was performed on cultured PBMCs, taken from culture after CMV antigen stimulation. The TCR originated in a human donor in good health (CMV status not recorded). Some clones in this sample may be carry-over from other donors' samples. The chain recombines TRBV30 with TRBJ2-5; 7 bases fit TRBD2. CDR3 amino acids: CAWSVLWRESLETQYF. DNA for the CDR3: TGTGCCTGGAGTGTACTGTGGCGGGAGTCCTTGGAGACCCAGTACTTC. Using reference TRBV30 and TRBJ2-5 for the parts outside the CDR3, the full variable domain is SQTIHQWPATLVQPVGSPLSLECTVEGTSNPNLYWYRQAAGRGLQLLFYSVGIGQISSEVPQNLSASRPQDRQFILSSKKLLLSDSGFYLCAWSVLWRESLETQYFGPGTRLLVL.